Below, 6 T cell receptor beta chains from the same sample are listed, as sequenced in a study of blood T cell repertoires in COVID-19. Clones were sequenced by immunoSEQ multiplex PCR, and TCRdb holds only the in-frame ones, with some missing. The sample yields around 480,000 clones, around 88% seen once. Material for sequencing was peripheral blood. Source of these receptors: a woman aged 45-59 years with COVID-19, enrolled during active disease.

The CDR3 nucleotides read TGTGCCAGCAGCCCGGCAGGGGGCGTAAACACCGGGGAGCTGTTTTTT. Protein: CASSPAGGVNTGELFF. The chain employs TRBV7-9 and TRBJ2-2; 8 bases are a match to TRBD1. This CDR3 contains 16 residues. V lost 5 bases to trimming and J lost 2 bases; unmatched junction nucleotides: 7. Germline CDR1 is SEHNR and CDR2 is FQNEAQ (reference sequence).

The chain is built from TRBV19 and TRBJ2-1, with 10 bases lining up with TRBD2. The J segment lost 0 bases and the V segment lost 5 bases, leaving 10 bases of the junction unmatched. CDR3 length equals 18 residues. Germline CDR1 is LNHDA and CDR2 is SQIVND (reference sequence). The DNA of the CDR3 is TGTGCCAGTAGTTTATCCCTAGCGGGGGACTTCTCCTACAATGAGCAGTTCTTC. Amino acid sequence: CASSLSLAGDFSYNEQFF.

This clone occurred a few times. V and J are TRBV19 and TRBJ1-3; TRBD1 might be the D (6 bases). V was cut by 6 bases and J by 4 bases, with 13 bases left in between. CDR1 LNHDA and CDR2 SQIVND come from the germline V gene (reference sequence). The CDR3 has 14 residues. The CDR3 protein is CASSPTGSGNTIYF. CDR3 coding DNA: TGTGCCAGTAGCCCGACAGGTTCAGGAAACACCATATATTTT.

This clone was picked up one time. The chain carries TRBV19 and TRBJ2-3, with 11 bases identical to TRBD1. Germline-derived CDR1 and CDR2 are LNHDA and SQIVND (reference sequence). With V trimmed by 5 bases and J by 2 bases, 12 bases remained unmatched. CDR3 length equals 18 residues. The CDR3: CASSLGQGVEQITDTQYF. The CDR3 DNA follows: TGTGCCAGTAGTTTGGGACAGGGGGTCGAGCAGATCACAGATACGCAGTATTTT.

Concerning this clone itself: At one boundary the junction diverges from the germline segment, which might be a read error. The J gene is TRBJ2-2, the V gene TRBV3-1 (or the pseudogene TRBV3-2); D is unresolved. The CDR3 loop spans 14 amino acids. Per the germline V gene, CDR1 is LGHDT and CDR2 is YNNKEL (reference sequence). The CDR3 DNA is TGTGCCAGCAGACAAGAGGCTGGCACCGGGGAGCTGTTTTTT. This encodes CASRQEAGTGELFF.

The chain couples TRBV7-7 to TRBJ1-2; D gene uncertain. Deletions cut 9 bases from V and 8 bases from J, with 4 bases between. The CDR3 has 8 amino acids. CDR1 SSHAT and CDR2 FNYEAQ come from the germline V gene (reference sequence). In DNA form, the CDR3 reads TGTGCCAGGAGGGGCTACACCTTC. Its protein is CARRGYTF.